The 31 T cell receptor beta chains listed next were all sequenced from one sample in a study of CD8 T cells in Susac syndrome. With random hexamers, reverse transcription was performed on roughly 0.5 to 1 ug of RNA. TCRdb re-derived calls from the immunoSEQ multiplex PCR reads in MiXCR, one entry per CDR3 protein. The sample carries 200,000 to 250,000 distinct CDR3 sequences, roughly 96% recorded once. What was sequenced was CD4+ T cells from PBMCs. All receptors derive from a human donor with multiple sclerosis.

Only one count was recorded for this clonotype. The chain joins TRBV20-1 to TRBJ1-4, with D unresolved. Looked up from germline, CDR1 is DFQATT and CDR2 is SNEGSKA (reference sequence). There are 13 residues in the CDR3. Trimming took 6 bases from V and 6 from J, leaving 14 bases between them. Written as DNA, the CDR3 is TGCAGTGCCGCCGGGGTCGGGGATGAAAAACTGTTTTTT. Amino acid sequence: CSAAGVGDEKLFF.

CDR3 loop: CASAPDRGNQPQHF. The DNA of the CDR3 is TGTGCCAGCGCCCCAGACAGGGGCAATCAGCCCCAGCATTTT. The genes are TRBV27 and TRBJ1-5, with TRBD1 identical over 7 bases. Losses at the gene ends were 8 bases for V and 2 bases for J; bases not matched to a gene: 6. This CDR3 spans 14 amino acids. Germline CDR1 is MNHEY and CDR2 is SMNVEV (reference sequence).

V is TRBV13 and J is TRBJ2-5; no clear D. Germline V gene sequence: CDR1 PRHDT, CDR2 FYEKMQ (reference sequence). The germline V and J ends were trimmed by 2 bases and 6 bases, with 4 bases remaining between them. This CDR3 has 11 amino acids. The CDR3 DNA follows: TGTGCCAGCAGCTTAACGAAGACCCAGTACTTC. Translating gives CASSLTKTQYF.

The rearrangement uses TRBV3-1 and TRBJ2-5, with TRBD1 identical over 7 bases. Germline trimming cut 4 bases from V and 6 bases from J; bases unmatched to any gene: 8. Per germline, CDR1 LGHDT and CDR2 YNNKEL (reference sequence). The CDR3 length is 14 residues. The CDR3 DNA reads TGTGCCAGCAGCCGCTACCAACAGGGGAAGACCCAGTACTTC. Its translation is CASSRYQQGKTQYF.

CDR3 amino acids: CASSPRQGRIYEQYF. CDR3 nucleotide sequence: TGTGCCAGCAGTCCACGACAGGGGAGAATCTACGAGCAGTACTTC. The J gene is TRBJ2-7, the V gene TRBV12-3 or TRBV12-4, with 8 positions matching TRBD1. This CDR3 comprises 15 residues. Germline trimming cut 5 bases from V and 3 bases from J; bases unmatched to any gene: 9.

The chain has TRBV7-2 and TRBJ2-3; 12 nucleotides align to TRBD2. From germline, CDR1 is SGHTA and CDR2 FQGNSA. The junction had 15 bases not matched to a gene; V was cut back by 5 bases and J by 6 bases. The CDR3 is 18 residues long. The CDR3: CASSEPQLAGGLVDTQYF. CDR3 DNA: TGTGCCAGCAGCGAACCCCAACTAGCGGGGGGATTAGTGGATACGCAGTATTTT.

The rearrangement links TRBV12-3 or TRBV12-4 to TRBJ2-1; TRBD2 agrees at 7 bases. CDR3 size: 17 residues. V was pared by 5 bases and J by 8 bases, with 18 bases of the junction left unmatched. This chain's CDR3 is CASSLAQRSGGRDEQFF. In nucleotides, the CDR3 is TGTGCCAGCAGTCTGGCCCAGAGGTCGGGAGGCCGAGATGAGCAGTTCTTC.

CDR3 sequence (DNA): TGTGCCAGCAGCCAAGAAGGGCATCCTAAGAACACTGAAGCTTTCTTT. Residues: CASSQEGHPKNTEAFF. The J gene is TRBJ1-1, the V gene TRBV3-1; no clear D gene. Trimming stripped 0 bases from V and 1 base from J, with 12 bases between. Germline values: CDR1 LGHDT, CDR2 YNNKEL (reference sequence). This CDR3 is built from 16 residues.

This chain joins TRBV5-1 and TRBJ2-5, with 7 bases lining up with TRBD1. Germline lookup yields CDR1 SGHRS and CDR2 YFSETQ. The CDR3 spans 13 residues. After removal of 4 bases from V and 9 bases from J, the junction contained 9 bases not matched to a gene. The CDR3 DNA follows: TGCGCCAGCAGCCTGGACAGGACAAGGGCCCAGTACTTC. Amino acid sequence: CASSLDRTRAQYF. Full variable domain (outside the CDR3, taken from reference TRBV5-1 and TRBJ2-5): KAGVTQTPRYLIKTRGQQVTLSCSPISGHRSVSWYQQTPGQGLQFLFEYFSETQRNKGNFPGRFSGRQFSNSRSEMNVSTLELGDSALYLCASSLDRTRAQYFGPGTRLLVL.

The chain employs TRBV11-2 and TRBJ2-1; D may be TRBD1 or TRBD2 (5 bases each). Deletions cut 4 bases from V and 10 bases from J, with 20 bases between. This CDR3 has 15 amino acids. CDR1 and CDR2 (germline): SGHAT, FQNNGV. The CDR3 bases are TGTGCCAGCAGCTCAAAGTCGAGAGGGGTCGGCGAGCAGTTCTTC. Residues: CASSSKSRGVGEQFF. The full variable domain, with the rest looked up from reference TRBV11-2 and TRBJ2-1, is EAGVAQSPRYKIIEKRQSVAFWCNPISGHATLYWYQQILGQGPKLLIQFQNNGVVDDSQLPKDRFSAERLKGVDSTLKIQPAKLEDSAVYLCASSSKSRGVGEQFFGPGTRLTVL.

The count of this clonotype is one. In nucleotides, the CDR3 is TGCAGCCTGGGGACCCAGTACTTC. Residues: CSLGTQYF. The chain employs TRBV20-1 and TRBJ2-5; D gene ambiguous. There are 8 residues in the CDR3. Germline CDR1 is DFQATT and CDR2 is SNEGSKA (reference sequence).

The V gene is TRBV20-1, the J gene TRBJ1-1, with 7 bases that match TRBD1. CDR3 length: 13 residues. Germline V gene data show CDR1 as DFQATT and CDR2 as SNEGSKA (reference sequence). Trimming at V came to 6 bases and at J to 6 bases, leaving 10 bases not matched to a gene. In nucleotides, the CDR3 is TGCAGTGCACGGGACAGTGGAACCTCTGAAGCTTTCTTT. Amino acid sequence: CSARDSGTSEAFF.

The chain is built from TRBV29-1 and TRBJ2-1, with D hard to call. Trimming removed 0 bases at V and 4 bases at J, with 10 bases between. The CDR3 spans 14 residues. The germline gives CDR1 SQVTM, CDR2 ANQGSEA. The CDR3 protein is CSVEDQRRYNEQFF. CDR3 sequence (DNA): TGCAGCGTTGAAGATCAGCGACGGTACAATGAGCAGTTCTTC.

This clonotype was seen just once. One junction end disagrees with the germline gene, perhaps due to a read error. This chain uses TRBV30 with TRBJ2-6; unclear D gene. This CDR3 has 12 residues. Germline V gene sequence: CDR1 GTSNPN, CDR2 SVGIG (reference sequence). The CDR3 here is CAWTFGVNVLTF. The CDR3 region has the DNA TGTGCCTGGACATTTGGGGTCAACGTCCTGACTTTC.

V and J are TRBV28 and TRBJ2-1; 11 bases map to TRBD1. This CDR3 region has 17 residues. Germline V gene data show CDR1 as MDHEN and CDR2 as SYDVKM. Germline trimming cut 4 bases from V and 8 bases from J; bases unmatched to any gene: 13. The CDR3 DNA follows: TGTGCCAGCAGTTACCTCCCCCCGGGACAGGGGGTCGATGAGCAGTTCTTC. Amino acid sequence: CASSYLPPGQGVDEQFF. Together with reference TRBV28 and TRBJ2-1, the CDR3 gives the full variable domain: DVKVTQSSRYLVKRTGEKVFLECVQDMDHENMFWYRQDPGLGLRLIYFSYDVKMKEKGDIPEGYSVSREKKERFSLILESASTNQTSMYLCASSYLPPGQGVDEQFFGPGTRLTVL.

The chain employs TRBV14 and TRBJ1-1; D uncertain. The V end lost 1 base, the J end lost 9 bases, and 9 bases lay between the germline ends. The CDR3 length is 12 residues. Looked up from germline, CDR1 is SGHDN and CDR2 is FVKESK. The CDR3 bases are TGTGCCAGCAGCCAAGCCCCCAGCCAAGCTTTCTTT. It yields the protein CASSQAPSQAFF.

This clonotype was detected only once. The gene calls are TRBV3-1 and TRBJ2-7, with TRBD2 matching over 8 bases. The CDR3 extends over 17 amino acids. Germline V gene data show CDR1 as LGHDT and CDR2 as YNNKEL (reference sequence). Trimming cost V 4 bases and J 9 bases; bases outside gene matches: 20. The CDR3 sequence is CASSPRWSGSSVRRQYF. The CDR3 nucleotides are TGTGCCAGCAGCCCGAGGTGGAGCGGGAGTTCCGTACGAAGGCAGTACTTC.

The chain recombines TRBV7-3 with TRBJ2-6; 10 bases are shared with TRBD2. From germline, CDR1 is SGHTA and CDR2 FQGTGA. This CDR3 spans 17 amino acids. Trimming cost V 5 bases and J 2 bases; bases outside gene matches: 6. The CDR3 here is CASSATGTSAGANVLTF. CDR3 in DNA: TGTGCCAGCAGCGCCACCGGGACTAGCGCTGGGGCCAACGTCCTGACTTTC.

The chain is built from TRBV3-1 and TRBJ2-3; D uncertain. Germline values: CDR1 LGHDT, CDR2 YNNKEL (reference sequence). The CDR3 runs to 15 residues. V dropped 1 base and J dropped 5 bases, with 13 bases sitting between them. CDR3 protein: CASSQVGKLGDTQYF. CDR3 DNA sequence: TGTGCCAGCAGCCAAGTGGGTAAACTCGGAGATACGCAGTATTTT.

The rearrangement links TRBV7-2 to TRBJ1-4; no reliable D call. Germline-derived CDR1 and CDR2 are SGHTA and FQGNSA. V was shortened by 2 bases and J by 5 bases, with 6 bases between the two germline ends. CDR3 length equals 13 residues. The CDR3 spells CASSLIENEKLFF. The CDR3 DNA is TGTGCCAGCAGCTTAATAGAGAATGAAAAACTGTTTTTT.

V gene TRBV5-1 combines with J gene TRBJ2-1, with TRBD2 matching over 9 bases. Per the germline V gene, CDR1 is SGHRS and CDR2 is YFSETQ. This CDR3 spans 16 amino acids. V shed 0 bases and J 5 bases; nucleotides not matched to a gene: 6. The CDR3 DNA sequence: TGCGCCAGCAGCTTGGCCCCCAGCGGGGGGCACAATGAGCAGTTCTTC. The encoded protein is CASSLAPSGGHNEQFF. The variable domain in full, with the rest retrieved from reference TRBV5-1 and TRBJ2-1, is KAGVTQTPRYLIKTRGQQVTLSCSPISGHRSVSWYQQTPGQGLQFLFEYFSETQRNKGNFPGRFSGRQFSNSRSEMNVSTLELGDSALYLCASSLAPSGGHNEQFFGPGTRLTVL.

This rearrangement joins TRBV28 to TRBJ2-7; TRBD2 matches at 15 bases. Germline CDR1 MDHEN, CDR2 SYDVKM. The ends lost 8 bases at V and 6 bases at J; junction bases unmatched: 8. There are 15 residues in the CDR3. CDR3 protein: CASASPGLAGGEQYF. In DNA form, the CDR3 reads TGTGCCAGCGCTAGCCCGGGACTAGCGGGAGGCGAGCAGTACTTC. The complete variable domain, with remaining parts taken from reference TRBV28 and TRBJ2-7, reads DVKVTQSSRYLVKRTGEKVFLECVQDMDHENMFWYRQDPGLGLRLIYFSYDVKMKEKGDIPEGYSVSREKKERFSLILESASTNQTSMYLCASASPGLAGGEQYFGPGTRLTVT.

The chain combines TRBV5-6 with TRBJ2-5, with 10 positions matching TRBD1. The V gene's germline CDR1 is SGHDT and CDR2 YYEEEE. The CDR3 contains 16 residues. V lost 4 bases, J lost 4 bases, and 10 bases stayed unmatched. For the CDR3, the DNA is TGTGCCAGCAGCACGGACAGGGGGGTCGTGGTAGAGACCCAGTACTTC. It translates to CASSTDRGVVVETQYF.

This clonotype was recorded only once. The chain uses TRBV20-1 and TRBJ2-3, with D hard to call. Deletions cut 1 base from V and 0 bases from J, with 11 bases between. This CDR3 has 15 residues. Looked up from germline, CDR1 is DFQATT and CDR2 is SNEGSKA (reference sequence). CDR3 nucleotides: TGCAGTGCTAGAGTCGGGCGATTCAGCACAGATACGCAGTATTTT. Translated: CSARVGRFSTDTQYF.

This clonotype was seen just once. V gene TRBV3-1 combines with J gene TRBJ2-3, with 12 nucleotides matching TRBD2. The CDR3 consists of 15 residues. The germline CDR1 and CDR2 sequences are LGHDT and YNNKEL (reference sequence). V shed 1 base and J 7 bases; nucleotides not matched to a gene: 3. The CDR3 here is CASSQGWTSGNTQYF. In nucleotides, the CDR3 is TGTGCCAGCAGCCAAGGTTGGACTAGCGGGAATACGCAGTATTTT.

The V call is TRBV2, the J call TRBJ1-2; D unclear. Trimming left V 7 bases short and J 6 bases short, with 15 bases between. This CDR3 spans 13 amino acids. Germline CDR1 reads SNHLY; CDR2 reads FYNNEI. The CDR3: CASTGPTRNGYTF. The CDR3 DNA sequence: TGTGCCAGCACTGGGCCCACGCGGAATGGCTACACCTTC.

This chain links TRBV10-2 with TRBJ2-5; the D is unclear. CDR1 is WSHSY and CDR2 is SAAADI in the germline V gene. Deletions cut 7 bases from V and 1 base from J, with 13 bases between. The CDR3 runs to 14 residues. The CDR3: CASTLTSSQETQYF. The DNA for the CDR3 is TGCGCCAGCACGCTCACCTCCAGCCAAGAGACCCAGTACTTC.

The chain combines TRBV5-1 with TRBJ2-5; a weak D match, TRBD2 (5 bases). This CDR3 is 15 amino acids long. V was clipped by 1 base and J by 5 bases, with 15 bases between them. Germline V gene sequence: CDR1 SGHRS, CDR2 YFSETQ. The CDR3 sequence: CASSLRLAPGETQYF. The CDR3 nucleotides are TGCGCCAGCAGCTTGAGGCTAGCCCCTGGGGAGACCCAGTACTTC.

The rearrangement joins TRBV28 to TRBJ1-5; possibly TRBD1 for D (6 bases). Germline V CDR1 and CDR2: MDHEN, SYDVKM. The CDR3 length is 14 residues. Trimming shortened V by 9 bases and J by 2 bases, and 14 bases separated the two germline ends. CDR3 bases: TGTGCCAGTATACAGGGTAACGGCAATCAGCCCCAGCATTTT. Residues: CASIQGNGNQPQHF.

The rearrangement uses TRBV12-3 or TRBV12-4 and TRBJ2-1, with D possibly matching TRBD1 (6 bases). V was shortened by 6 bases and J by 15 bases, with 15 bases between the two germline ends. The CDR3 has 11 amino acids. CDR3 nucleotides: TGTGCCAGCAGCCCCGGGACACGGGGGTTCTTC. This codes for CASSPGTRGFF.

This clonotype occurred a few times. The chain joins TRBV3-1 to TRBJ1-2; 7 nucleotides line up with TRBD1. CDR3 length: 14 amino acids. Trimming removed 2 bases from V and 2 bases from J; junction bases left unmatched: 2. Germline V gene lookup returns CDR1 LGHDT and CDR2 YNNKEL (reference sequence). The CDR3 loop is CASSQPGQNYGYTF. The CDR3 region has the DNA TGTGCCAGCAGCCAACCGGGACAGAACTATGGCTACACCTTC.